Presented here are 21 T cell receptor beta chains from one specimen sequenced in a study of T-cell reconstitution after alpha-beta-depleted transplantation in children. This sample's TCRbeta library carried unique molecular identifier barcodes. In TCRdb, the PCR reads were re-called with MiXCR into one record per CDR3 protein. The data show nearly 350,000 distinct CDR3 sequences, under 20% seen once. Sequencing was performed on PBMCs, mostly from graft donor cells, taken 360 days after TCRalphabeta/CD19-depleted stem cell transplant. The receptor source for this set is a male patient between 2 and 10 years old who had a stem cell transplant for acute lymphoblastic leukemia, so the T cells may come from the graft donor.

This chain uses TRBV4-2 with TRBJ2-4; 7 bases map to TRBD2. V shed 4 bases, J shed 0 bases, and the junction held 6 bases outside the gene matches. Germline CDR1 and CDR2: LGHNA and YNFKEQ. The CDR3 is made up of 16 amino acids. CDR3 amino acids: CASSPDSGLAKNIQYF. The CDR3 nucleotides read TGTGCCAGCAGCCCAGATAGCGGGTTAGCCAAAAACATTCAGTACTTC.

V gene TRBV4-2 combines with J gene TRBJ2-6; 9 nucleotides agree with TRBD1. Per germline, CDR1 LGHNA and CDR2 YNFKEQ. V shed 5 bases, J shed 0 bases, and the junction held 8 bases outside the gene matches. The CDR3 is 18 amino acids. The CDR3 sequence: CASSDGTGRFSGANVLTF. The CDR3 bases are TGTGCCAGCAGCGACGGGACAGGGCGTTTCTCTGGGGCCAACGTCCTGACTTTC.

Many counts were recorded for this clonotype. This chain uses TRBV12-3 or TRBV12-4 with TRBJ2-5; D is unclear. The CDR3 loop spans 13 amino acids. Trimming took off 2 bases at V and 5 bases at J, with 9 bases between the two ends. This chain's CDR3 is CASSLNSPETQYF. The DNA of the CDR3 is TGTGCCAGCAGTTTAAATAGCCCGGAGACCCAGTACTTC.

This clonotype was seen repeatedly, ten times or more. V is TRBV6-2 or TRBV6-3 and J is TRBJ2-5; the D gene is possibly TRBD1 (6 bases). This CDR3 has 20 residues. Trimming cost V 5 bases and J 3 bases, with 31 bases left between them. Germline CDR1 is MNHEY and CDR2 is SVGEGT. This CDR3 reads CASSRELGQTTPFEEETQYF. The CDR3 DNA reads TGTGCCAGCAGTCGCGAACTCGGACAGACAACCCCATTTGAGGAAGAGACCCAGTACTTC.

CDR3 protein: CASSLAGVGYNSPLHF. The CDR3 nucleotides are TGTGCCAGCAGTTTAGCCGGGGTAGGGTATAATTCACCCCTCCACTTT. The V gene is TRBV28, the J gene TRBJ1-6; D not certain. Per germline, CDR1 MDHEN and CDR2 SYDVKM. This CDR3 has 16 residues. Trimming removed 2 bases from V and 4 bases from J, with 12 bases in between.

As regards this clonotype: Since a much larger clone is just one base distant, this may be a read error. This rearrangement joins TRBV12-3 or TRBV12-4 to TRBJ2-5; TRBD2 is a possible D gene (5 bases). This CDR3 is 15 amino acids long. The CDR3 bases are TGTGCCGGCAGAGAAAGGAGCGGTCCCCAAGAGACCCAGTACTTC. Amino acid sequence: CAGRERSGPQETQYF.

A few counts support this clonotype. The V gene is TRBV7-9, the J gene TRBJ2-1; D assignment may be TRBD1 or TRBD2 (5 bases each). Germline assignment: CDR1 SEHNR and CDR2 FQNEAQ (reference sequence). The CDR3 runs 15 residues. V was cut by 3 bases and J by 4 bases, with 13 bases left in between. CDR3 region: CASSFRDHAYNEQFF. The CDR3 DNA is TGTGCCAGCAGCTTCCGGGACCATGCTTACAATGAGCAGTTCTTC.

V gene TRBV5-1 combines with J gene TRBJ2-1; maybe TRBD2 (6 bases). The V end lost 3 bases, the J end lost 12 bases, and 22 bases lay between the germline ends. CDR3 size: 15 residues. Germline V CDR1 and CDR2: SGHRS, YFSETQ. CDR3 sequence reads: CASSSHALVAGRQFF. The CDR3 nucleotides read TGCGCCAGCAGCTCCCACGCGTTAGTTGCGGGGCGGCAGTTCTTC.

This clonotype was counted only a few times. This sequence joins TRBV5-8 and TRBJ2-1; 11 nucleotides match TRBD1. J was trimmed by 5 bases and V by 4 bases; bases with no gene match: 5. The CDR3 has 15 residues. The germline V gene encodes CDR1 SGHTS and CDR2 YDEGEE. The CDR3 region is CASSRGQGADNEQFF. CDR3 sequence (DNA): TGTGCCAGCAGCCGAGGACAGGGGGCAGACAATGAGCAGTTCTTC.

Comment on this clonotype: One end of the junction is discordant with germline, which a read error may explain. The rearrangement uses TRBV7-7 and TRBJ2-7, with D unclear. Germline values: CDR1 SSHAT, CDR2 FNYEAQ (reference sequence). The CDR3 runs to 16 residues. The CDR3 region is CASSLGGVVPLHEQYF. CDR3 sequence (DNA): TGTGCTAGCAGCTTAGGTGGAGTAGTTCCCCTCCACGAGCAGTACTTC.

This clonotype was counted many times. The gene calls are TRBV28 and TRBJ2-4, with D unresolved. V lost 4 bases to trimming and J lost 1 base, with 11 bases between them. Germline CDR1 reads MDHEN; CDR2 reads SYDVKM. The CDR3 covers 15 residues. The CDR3 nucleotides read TGTGCCAGCAGTTCCCCCGGGTGGGCCAAAAACATTCAGTACTTC. It codes for CASSSPGWAKNIQYF.

This clonotype has more than one count but fewer than ten. The genes are TRBV12-3 or TRBV12-4 and TRBJ2-1, with D tentatively TRBD2 (5 bases). The V and J ends lost 8 bases and 4 bases respectively, with 12 bases between them. The CDR3 spans 13 residues. The CDR3 sequence: CASQASFYNEQFF. The CDR3 bases are TGTGCCAGCCAGGCTAGCTTTTACAATGAGCAGTTCTTC.

This chain links TRBV11-2 with TRBJ2-7, with 9 nucleotides matching TRBD1. Germline-derived CDR1 and CDR2 are SGHAT and FQNNGV. V gave up 5 bases and J gave up 1 base; unmatched junction bases: 6. The CDR3 extends over 15 amino acids. DNA of the CDR3: TGTGCCAGCAGCACCCACAGGGGGCGATCCTACGAGCAGTACTTC. It encodes CASSTHRGRSYEQYF.

This clonotype was found a few times. V usage is TRBV28 and J usage is TRBJ2-7, with unresolved D. CDR3 length: 13 residues. Germline V gene data show CDR1 as MDHEN and CDR2 as SYDVKM. V was pared by 2 bases and J by 6 bases, with 11 bases between. This chain's CDR3 is CASSLVRTSEQYF. The CDR3 DNA reads as TGTGCCAGCAGTTTAGTTCGAACGAGCGAGCAGTACTTC.

Worth noting for this clonotype: Since no conserved phenylalanine or tryptophan closes the CDR3, a read error is the likely cause. V and J are TRBV7-2 and TRBJ2-7, with TRBD1 identical over 7 bases. CDR1 SGHTA and CDR2 FQGNSA come from the germline V gene. The CDR3 is 16 amino acids. The J segment lost 2 bases and the V segment lost 3 bases, leaving 10 bases of the junction unmatched. The CDR3 protein is CASSLRTGNKAYEQYC. CDR3 coding DNA: TGTGCCAGCAGCTTGCGGACAGGTAACAAGGCCTACGAGCAGTACTGC.

This clonotype has more than one count but fewer than ten. The chain couples TRBV27 to TRBJ2-1, with 11 bases aligning to TRBD1. Trimming took 7 bases from V and 7 from J; bases not matched to a gene: 9. Looked up from germline, CDR1 is MNHEY and CDR2 is SMNVEV (reference sequence). The CDR3 sequence is 15 residues long. The CDR3 bases are TGTGCCAGCACGACCTTGGACAGGGGGCGGAATGAGCAGTTCTTC. Translating gives CASTTLDRGRNEQFF.

The chain's CDR3 is CASSFGLPSQYF. The CDR3 region has the DNA TGTGCCAGCAGTTTTGGCCTTCCTTCCCAGTACTTC. The chain has TRBV28 and TRBJ2-5, with D unclear. With 3 bases removed from V and 9 bases from J, the gap between germline ends came to 11 bases. Germline V gene data show CDR1 as MDHEN and CDR2 as SYDVKM. This CDR3 is 12 amino acids long.

In its sample, this clonotype was seen a few times. The chain is built from TRBV28 and TRBJ2-7, with 9 bases identical to TRBD2. Per the germline V gene, CDR1 is MDHEN and CDR2 is SYDVKM. The CDR3 consists of 15 residues. V was pared by 4 bases and J by 3 bases, with 7 bases of the junction left unmatched. The CDR3 sequence is CASSSVAGAFYEQYF. The CDR3 DNA reads as TGTGCCAGCAGTTCCGTAGCGGGGGCCTTCTACGAGCAGTACTTC.

In this sample, this clonotype turned up many times. This chain connects TRBV27 to TRBJ2-1; a possible D gene is TRBD2 (6 bases). CDR3 length: 17 residues. Trimming shortened V by 3 bases and J by 4 bases, and 19 bases separated the two germline ends. Germline CDR1 reads MNHEY; CDR2 reads SMNVEV (reference sequence). For the CDR3, the DNA is TGTGCCAGCAGTTTCTCCCCGGGAAGCGGGTTTTACAATGAGCAGTTCTTC. Translating it yields CASSFSPGSGFYNEQFF.

The chain recombines TRBV12-3 or TRBV12-4 with TRBJ2-2; TRBD1 matches 9 bases. The V segment lost 5 bases and the J segment 3 bases; nucleotides outside the gene matches: 4. The CDR3 runs 15 residues. CDR3 bases: TGTGCCAGCAGTGCCGGGACAGGGCACACCGGGGAGCTGTTTTTT. Its translation: CASSAGTGHTGELFF.

This clonotype was seen a handful of times. The rearrangement links TRBV28 to TRBJ2-3; 13 nucleotides match TRBD2. The V gene end was trimmed by 9 bases and the J gene end by 3 bases; junction bases not matched to a gene: 18. Germline CDR1 is MDHEN and CDR2 is SYDVKM. The CDR3 is 19 residues long. The CDR3 spells CASFVTGWETSGRTDTQYF. Here the CDR3 DNA reads TGTGCCAGTTTTGTGACAGGATGGGAGACTAGCGGGAGGACAGATACGCAGTATTTT. Using reference TRBV28 and TRBJ2-3 for the parts outside the CDR3, the full variable domain is DVKVTQSSRYLVKRTGEKVFLECVQDMDHENMFWYRQDPGLGLRLIYFSYDVKMKEKGDIPEGYSVSREKKERFSLILESASTNQTSMYLCASFVTGWETSGRTDTQYFGPGTRLTVL.